These 12 T cell receptor beta chains share one sample of origin, sequenced in a study of blood T cell repertoires in COVID-19. Sequencing was performed with immunoSEQ multiplex PCR; in TCRdb, only in-frame clones are kept and a portion is missing. The profile covers about 280,000 clones, with roughly 85% appearing a single time and approximately 5% taken by the ten largest. Material for sequencing was peripheral blood. These receptors all stem from a man aged 45 to 65 with active or convalescent COVID-19.

The chain has TRBV4-1 and TRBJ2-7; TRBD2 matches at 11 bases. The CDR3 runs 16 residues. From germline, CDR1 is MGHRA and CDR2 YSYEKL. J gave up 5 bases and V 2 bases, and 8 bases lay outside the gene matches. The DNA for the CDR3 is TGCGCCAGCAGCCAATGGGTACTAGCGGGAGTCCACGAGCAGTACTTC. Translating it yields CASSQWVLAGVHEQYF.

This clone has more than one count but fewer than ten. V and J are TRBV7-6 and TRBJ1-4; D is perhaps TRBD1 (5 bases). This CDR3 has 16 residues. V shed 4 bases and J shed 5 bases, with 17 bases lying between them. Germline loops: CDR1 SGHVS, CDR2 FNYEAQ. Here the CDR3 reads CASSSLSPGLNEKLFF. In nucleotides, the CDR3 is TGTGCCAGCAGCTCACTTAGCCCGGGACTGAATGAAAAACTGTTTTTT.

The chain recombines TRBV29-1 with TRBJ1-1; a possible D gene is TRBD1 (5 bases). This CDR3 is built from 14 residues. V gave up 7 bases and J gave up 3 bases, with 18 bases separating them. Germline CDR1 SQVTM, CDR2 ANQGSEA. In nucleotides, the CDR3 is TGCAGCGCCAAGGGGATCAAGGGGCACACTGAAGCTTTCTTT. It translates to CSAKGIKGHTEAFF.

This chain uses TRBV9 with TRBJ2-2, with 10 bases matching TRBD2. J was trimmed by 7 bases and V by 0 bases; bases with no gene match: 3. CDR3 size: 15 residues. CDR1 is SGDLS and CDR2 is YYNGEE in the germline V gene. The CDR3 bases are TGTGCCAGCAGCGTAGCTAGCGGGGGTCACGGGGAGCTGTTTTTT. This encodes CASSVASGGHGELFF.

In its sample, this clone was seen once. The genes are TRBV5-6 and TRBJ1-2, with D unclear. The CDR3 consists of 13 residues. Trimming pared 1 base from V and 8 bases from J, leaving 12 bases between. Germline V gene lookup returns CDR1 SGHDT and CDR2 YYEEEE. The DNA for the CDR3 is TGTGCCAGCAGCTTGACGGTTCCGCGCGGCTACACCTTC. Translated, it gives CASSLTVPRGYTF.

This chain links TRBV2 with TRBJ1-1; TRBD1 might be the D (5 bases). Trimming pared 7 bases from V and 6 bases from J, leaving 21 bases between. Germline CDR1 and CDR2: SNHLY and FYNNEI. This CDR3 region has 15 residues. The CDR3 DNA is TGTGCCAGCATGCCTCGGTCTGGGGCAAATTCTGAAGCTTTCTTT. This codes for CASMPRSGANSEAFF.

The chain links TRBV6-5 to TRBJ2-3; 14 nucleotides align to TRBD2. Trimming took 4 bases from V and 4 from J; bases not matched to a gene: 4. CDR3 length equals 16 residues. CDR1 is MNHEY, CDR2 SVGAGI, per germline. The CDR3 region is CASSLRTSGRSDTQYF. The CDR3 region has the DNA TGTGCCAGCAGTTTACGGACTAGCGGGAGGTCAGATACGCAGTATTTT.

This clone was seen just once. This rearrangement joins TRBV28 to TRBJ2-3, with TRBD2 matching over 12 bases. Per germline, CDR1 MDHEN and CDR2 SYDVKM. V was clipped by 4 bases and J by 5 bases; unmatched bases: 19. The CDR3 has 20 residues. CDR3 residues: CASSYKRLAGDVSSRDTQYF. The CDR3 DNA reads TGTGCCAGCAGTTACAAACGACTAGCGGGAGATGTAAGCAGTCGAGATACGCAGTATTTT.

The V and J genes are TRBV30 and TRBJ1-2; D not certain. The length of the CDR3 is 13 residues. Between the trimmed V and J ends, which lost 2 bases and 0 bases, there was a span of 7 bases. Germline V gene sequence: CDR1 GTSNPN, CDR2 SVGIG (reference sequence). The CDR3, as DNA: TGTGCCTGGAGTATGGAGGCTAACTATGGCTACACCTTC. This codes for CAWSMEANYGYTF.

A note on this clone: Likely a read error: the CDR3 ends without its conserved phenylalanine or tryptophan. The limits of the CDR3 on the DNA are not certain, so only TCRdb's listed CDR3 is given. This chain connects TRBV2 to TRBJ1-1; TRBD1, the D gene given by the table, was not confirmed from the DNA. The length of the CDR3 is 12 amino acids, counting both ends. Germline-derived CDR1 and CDR2 are SNHLY and FYNNEI. CDR3 loop: CASINQGQPVPL.

The chain recombines TRBV6-2 or TRBV6-3 with TRBJ1-6; D uncertain. V was shortened by 5 bases and J by 13 bases, with 12 bases between the two germline ends. Germline assignment: CDR1 MNHEY and CDR2 SVGEGT. The CDR3 consists of 12 residues. The CDR3 is CASSPSIRPLHF. CDR3 DNA sequence: TGTGCCAGCAGTCCGTCCATTCGGCCCCTCCACTTT.

This clone is a singleton in its sample. The chain carries TRBV6-5 and TRBJ2-7, with a weak D call TRBD1 (7 bases). This CDR3 is 14 amino acids long. Germline-derived CDR1 and CDR2 are MNHEY and SVGAGI. Trimming cost V 6 bases and J 5 bases, with 17 bases left between them. The chain's CDR3 is CASRLGVRGDEQYF. CDR3 coding DNA: TGTGCCAGCAGACTAGGAGTCAGGGGGGACGAGCAGTACTTC.